This entry lists 17 T cell receptor beta chains sequenced from one sample in a study of radiation and T cells in renal cell carcinoma. Time point meaning: baseline pretreatment blood. Treatment reported: 15 Gy SBRT to primary tumor, nephrectomy 4 weeks later. Profiled with immunoSEQ multiplex PCR; TCRdb holds only in-frame clones, not every one. The sample yields about 59,000 clones, approximately 84% seen once. The sample here was blood, taken from a patient whose treatment included radiotherapy and nephrectomy. The source is a man aged 60-69 years with renal cell carcinoma.

The chain combines TRBV7-2 with TRBJ1-4; possible D gene TRBD1, 5 bases. There are 13 residues in the CDR3. Trimming took off 3 bases at V and 8 bases at J, with 10 bases between the two ends. Per germline, CDR1 SGHTA and CDR2 FQGNSA. The CDR3 DNA reads TGTGCCAGCAGCTTCCCCCAGGGCGAAAAACTGTTTTTT. Protein: CASSFPQGEKLFF.

The rearrangement uses TRBV30 and TRBJ1-3; D might be TRBD1 (5 bases). CDR1 is GTSNPN and CDR2 is SVGIG in the germline V gene (reference sequence). The ends were cut back, 1 base at V and 0 bases at J, with 13 bases in the middle. This CDR3 spans 16 amino acids. The DNA for the CDR3 is TGTGCCTGGAGTGCCGGCAGGGCAAGCTCTGGAAACACCATATATTTT. The encoded protein is CAWSAGRASSGNTIYF.

The table lists this clone with a few counts. The V and J genes are TRBV20-1 and TRBJ1-2, with a weak D call TRBD1 (5 bases). Trimming stripped 6 bases from V and 7 bases from J, with 12 bases between. The germline gives CDR1 DFQATT, CDR2 SNEGSKA (reference sequence). This CDR3 has 11 residues. DNA of the CDR3: TGCAGTGCCATCCAGGGCGGTGGCTACACCTTC. Its protein product is CSAIQGGGYTF.

V usage is TRBV7-3 and J usage is TRBJ2-5; 8 positions agree with TRBD2. The germline V gene encodes CDR1 SGHTA and CDR2 FQGTGA. V was clipped by 3 bases and J by 5 bases; unmatched bases: 11. The CDR3 is 16 residues long. The CDR3, as DNA: TGTGCCAGCAGCTTGTTGGGTAGCGGGGTTGGGGAGACCCAGTACTTC. This encodes CASSLLGSGVGETQYF. The complete variable domain, with remaining parts taken from reference TRBV7-3 and TRBJ2-5, reads GAGVSQTPSNKVTEKGKYVELRCDPISGHTALYWYRQSLGQGPEFLIYFQGTGAADDSGLPNDRFFAVRPEGSVSTLKIQRTERGDSAVYLCASSLLGSGVGETQYFGPGTRLLVL.

This chain uses TRBV7-2 with TRBJ1-3; D is ambiguous. Germline V lookup: CDR1 SGHTA, CDR2 FQGNSA. V was trimmed by 3 bases and J by 3 bases, leaving 3 bases between them. This CDR3 is built from 12 residues. The CDR3, as DNA: TGTGCCAGCAGCTTCAGTGGAAACACCATATATTTT. Translated: CASSFSGNTIYF.

The chain carries TRBV29-1 and TRBJ1-4, with D hard to call. V lost 4 bases to trimming and J lost 0 bases, with 9 bases between them. Germline V gene lookup returns CDR1 SQVTM and CDR2 ANQGSEA. The CDR3 consists of 14 residues. Written as DNA, the CDR3 is TGCAGCGTTGTTGGCGGAACAACTAATGAAAAACTGTTTTTT. Encoded protein: CSVVGGTTNEKLFF.

The chain employs TRBV30 and TRBJ1-2; 9 nucleotides line up with TRBD1. The CDR3 spans 13 residues. V shed 1 base and J 8 bases; nucleotides not matched to a gene: 5. Germline V CDR1 and CDR2: GTSNPN, SVGIG (reference sequence). CDR3 sequence: CAWSATGGRGYTF. DNA for the CDR3: TGTGCCTGGAGTGCAACAGGGGGCCGCGGCTACACCTTC.

The rearrangement links TRBV18 to TRBJ2-7; D might be TRBD1 or TRBD2, each matching 5 bases. The V end was cut by 3 bases, the J end by 3 bases, with 9 bases between. The germline V gene encodes CDR1 KGHSH and CDR2 LQKENI. The CDR3 extends over 13 amino acids. CDR3 protein: CASSPQGDYEQYF. CDR3 DNA: TGTGCCAGCTCACCTCAGGGAGACTACGAGCAGTACTTC.

The chain links TRBV28 to TRBJ2-3; 7 positions agree with TRBD2. V shed 9 bases, J shed 0 bases, and the junction held 9 bases outside the gene matches. Germline lookup yields CDR1 MDHEN and CDR2 SYDVKM. The CDR3 has 15 residues. CDR3 sequence: CASRTGGSSTDTQYF. The CDR3 DNA is TGTGCCAGTAGAACGGGAGGATCTAGCACAGATACGCAGTATTTT.

This clone showed up just a few times. This chain connects TRBV5-4 to TRBJ1-4, with no clear D. The CDR3 spans 14 residues. Germline values: CDR1 SGHNT, CDR2 YYREEE (reference sequence). Between the trimmed V and J ends, which lost 2 bases and 2 bases, there was a span of 7 bases. CDR3 amino acids: CASSLGGTNEKLFF. CDR3 DNA sequence: TGTGCCAGCAGCTTAGGAGGGACTAATGAAAAACTGTTTTTT.

This clone was found once. This sequence joins TRBV14 and TRBJ2-4; TRBD2 might be the D (5 bases). The V end lost 1 base, the J end lost 6 bases, and 7 bases lay between the germline ends. This CDR3 contains 13 residues. Per germline, CDR1 SGHDN and CDR2 FVKESK. CDR3: CASSQGGINIQYF. The DNA of the CDR3 is TGTGCCAGCAGCCAAGGAGGGATAAACATTCAGTACTTC. Together with reference TRBV14 and TRBJ2-4, the CDR3 gives the full variable domain: EAGVTQFPSHSVIEKGQTVTLRCDPISGHDNLYWYRRVMGKEIKFLLHFVKESKQDESGMPNNRFLAERTGGTYSTLKVQPAELEDSGVYFCASSQGGINIQYFGAGTRLSVL.

This rearrangement joins TRBV27 to TRBJ1-5; 8 nucleotides align to TRBD1. The CDR3 is 15 amino acids. The V and J ends lost 6 bases and 7 bases, in that order; junction bases with no gene match: 11. The germline V gene has CDR1 MNHEY and CDR2 SMNVEV (reference sequence). The CDR3 coding sequence is TGTGCCAGCAGCCCCCCAGGGGGCGCGAAGCAGCCCCAGCATTTT. Amino acids: CASSPPGGAKQPQHF.

The chain couples TRBV18 to TRBJ2-3; tentatively, D is TRBD2 (6 bases). The V gene's germline CDR1 is KGHSH and CDR2 LQKENI. The CDR3 extends over 15 amino acids. Trimming cost V 2 bases and J 3 bases, with 12 bases left between them. The CDR3 nucleotides are TGTGCCAGCTCACCAGGATTAGCGGATACAGATACGCAGTATTTT. It encodes CASSPGLADTDTQYF.

The chain combines TRBV6-5 with TRBJ2-3; possibly TRBD1 or TRBD2 for D (5 bases each). Germline-derived CDR1 and CDR2 are MNHEY and SVGAGI. The CDR3 is made up of 15 amino acids. Between the trimmed V and J ends, which lost 5 bases and 2 bases, there was a span of 14 bases. The CDR3 reads CASSRGPQPTDTQYF. The CDR3 coding sequence is TGTGCCAGCAGTCGGGGACCGCAGCCCACAGATACGCAGTATTTT.

The J gene is TRBJ2-3, the V gene TRBV11-3; no definite D call. Between the trimmed V and J ends, which lost 10 bases and 1 base, there was a span of 6 bases. Germline V gene sequence: CDR1 SGHNT, CDR2 YENEEA. The CDR3 totals 11 residues. CDR3 nucleotide sequence: TGTGCCAAGCACTGCACAGATACGCAGTATTTT. Residues: CAKHCTDTQYF.

This clone appeared once. CDR3 loop: CASSNLGQYNEQFF. CDR3 coding DNA: TGTGCCAGCAGTAACTTGGGACAGTACAATGAGCAGTTCTTC. This chain links TRBV7-8 with TRBJ2-1, with 7 bases aligning to TRBD1. Trimming cost V 6 bases and J 4 bases; bases outside gene matches: 6. This CDR3 spans 14 amino acids. Per the germline V gene, CDR1 is SGHVS and CDR2 is FQNEAQ.

This clone was observed a handful of times. V usage is TRBV7-2 and J usage is TRBJ1-1; 9 positions match TRBD1. The ends lost 5 bases at V and 11 bases at J; junction bases unmatched: 12. The germline V gene has CDR1 SGHTA and CDR2 FQGNSA. The CDR3 contains 14 residues. The CDR3 sequence: CASSTTGGYSSAFF. Written as DNA, the CDR3 is TGTGCCAGCAGCACGACAGGGGGGTATTCGAGCGCTTTCTTT.